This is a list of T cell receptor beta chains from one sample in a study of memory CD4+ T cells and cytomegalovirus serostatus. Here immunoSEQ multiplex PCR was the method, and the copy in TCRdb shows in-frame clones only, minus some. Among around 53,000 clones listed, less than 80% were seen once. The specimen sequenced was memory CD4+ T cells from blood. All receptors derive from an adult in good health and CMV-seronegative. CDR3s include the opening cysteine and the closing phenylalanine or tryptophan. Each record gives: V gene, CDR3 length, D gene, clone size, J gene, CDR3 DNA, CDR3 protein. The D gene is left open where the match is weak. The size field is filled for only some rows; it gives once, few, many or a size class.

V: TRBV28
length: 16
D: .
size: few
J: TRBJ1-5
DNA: TGTGCCAGCAGTTTTGAGGGTCAAGGCTCTGGACAGCCCCAGCATTTT
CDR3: CASSFEGQGSGQPQHF

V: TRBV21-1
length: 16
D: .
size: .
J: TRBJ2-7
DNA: TGTGCCAGCAGCAAAACCCCCGCAGGGGGGACCTACGAGCAGTACTTC
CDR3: CASSKTPAGGTYEQYF

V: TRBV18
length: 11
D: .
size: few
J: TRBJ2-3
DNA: TGTGCCAGCTCACCAGAAGATACGCAGTATTTT
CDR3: CASSPEDTQYF

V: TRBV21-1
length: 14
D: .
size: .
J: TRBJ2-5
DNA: TGTGCCAGCAGCCCTCATAACAGGGTTGGGACCCAGTACTTC
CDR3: CASSPHNRVGTQYF

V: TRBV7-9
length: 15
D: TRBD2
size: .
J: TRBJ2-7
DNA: TGTGCCAGCAGCCCTGGACTAGCGGGGTCCTACGAGCAGTACTTC
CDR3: CASSPGLAGSYEQYF

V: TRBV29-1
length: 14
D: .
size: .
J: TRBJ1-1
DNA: TGCAGCGTCGTTAGACAGGACTCGAACACTGAAGCTTTCTTT
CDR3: CSVVRQDSNTEAFF

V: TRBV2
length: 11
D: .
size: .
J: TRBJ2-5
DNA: TGTGCCAGCACCGTAGCGGAGACCCAGTACTTC
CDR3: CASTVAETQYF

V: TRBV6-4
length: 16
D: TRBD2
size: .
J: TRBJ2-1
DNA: TGTGCCAGCAGTGCGGAAAGCGGGGGGCCCGTAGGTGAGCAGTTCTTC
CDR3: CASSAESGGPVGEQFF

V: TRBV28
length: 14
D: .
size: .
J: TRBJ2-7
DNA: TGTGCCAGCACAGGTGACAGGCAGTCCTACGAGCAGTACTTC
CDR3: CASTGDRQSYEQYF

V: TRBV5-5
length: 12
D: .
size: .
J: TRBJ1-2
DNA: TGTGCCAGCAGTGGAGGGGTGGCCGGCTACACCTTC
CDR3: CASSGGVAGYTF

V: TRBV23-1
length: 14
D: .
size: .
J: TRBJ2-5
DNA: TGCGTCATCAGAACCCGGGACACCCAAGAGACCCAGTACTTC
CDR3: CVIRTRDTQETQYF

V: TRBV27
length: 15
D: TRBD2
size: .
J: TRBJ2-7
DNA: TGTGCCAGCAGTCTATCTAGCGGGAGTTTCTACGAGCAGTACTTC
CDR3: CASSLSSGSFYEQYF

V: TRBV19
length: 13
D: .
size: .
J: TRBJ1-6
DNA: TGTGCCAGTAGTATGGACACAGATTCACCCCTCCACTTT
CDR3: CASSMDTDSPLHF

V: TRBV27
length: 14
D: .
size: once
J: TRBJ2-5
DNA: TGTGCCAGCAGTTTTGCGGGTCGGCAAGAGACCCAGTACTTC
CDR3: CASSFAGRQETQYF

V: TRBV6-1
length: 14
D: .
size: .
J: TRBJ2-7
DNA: TGTGCCAGCAAGAGGGAGGGACAGACCTACGAGCAGTACTTC
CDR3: CASKREGQTYEQYF

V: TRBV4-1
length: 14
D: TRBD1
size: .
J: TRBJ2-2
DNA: TGCGCCAGCAGCCGAGACAGGGGGTTCGGGGAGCTGTTTTTT
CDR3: CASSRDRGFGELFF

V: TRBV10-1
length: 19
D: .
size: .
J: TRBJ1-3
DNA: TGCGCCAGCAGGCCCAAGAACCGGGCCATAAGAGGAAGTGGAAACACCATATATTTT
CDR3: CASRPKNRAIRGSGNTIYF

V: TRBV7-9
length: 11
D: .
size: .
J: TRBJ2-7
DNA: TGTGCCAGCAGCTTAGGAGGGATCGCGTACTTC
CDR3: CASSLGGIAYF

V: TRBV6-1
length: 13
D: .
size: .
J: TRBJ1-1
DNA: TGTGCCAGTACCTTTCCACCGAACACTGAAGCTTTCTTT
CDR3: CASTFPPNTEAFF

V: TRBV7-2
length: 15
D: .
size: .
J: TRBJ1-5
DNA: TGTGCCAGCAGCCCAGTCGGCCAGTTCAATCAGCCCCAGCATTTT
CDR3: CASSPVGQFNQPQHF

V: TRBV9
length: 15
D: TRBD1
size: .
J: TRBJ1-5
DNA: TGTGCCAGCAGCGTCACAGGGGGCGCAGGGCAGCCCCAGCATTTT
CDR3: CASSVTGGAGQPQHF

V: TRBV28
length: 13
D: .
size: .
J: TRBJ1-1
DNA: TGTGCCAGCCAGAGGACCGTGAACACTGAAGCTTTCTTT
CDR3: CASQRTVNTEAFF

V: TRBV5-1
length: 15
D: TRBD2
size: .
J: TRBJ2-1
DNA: TGCGCCAGCAGCTTGAGCCAGCGGGAGGGAGGTGAGCAGTTCTTC
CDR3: CASSLSQREGGEQFF

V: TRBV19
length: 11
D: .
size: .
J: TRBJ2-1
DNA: TGTGCCAGTAGTATTCGCAATGAGCAGTTCTTC
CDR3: CASSIRNEQFF

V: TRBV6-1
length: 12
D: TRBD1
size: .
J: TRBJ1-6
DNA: TGTGCCAGCAAGTTACAGGGGGAGGAAAACCACTTT
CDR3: CASKLQGEENHF

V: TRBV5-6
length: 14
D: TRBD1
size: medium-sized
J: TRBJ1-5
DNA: TGTGCCAGCAGCCGGACAGGACCGAATCAGCCCCAGCATTTT
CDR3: CASSRTGPNQPQHF

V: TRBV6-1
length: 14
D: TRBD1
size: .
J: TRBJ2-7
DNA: TGTGCCAGCAGTGGAGGACAGGGCTACGCCGAGCAGTACTTC
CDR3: CASSGGQGYAEQYF

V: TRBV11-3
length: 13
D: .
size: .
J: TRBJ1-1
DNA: TGTGCCAGCAGCTTAGGGTCGGCAACTGAAGCTTTCTTT
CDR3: CASSLGSATEAFF

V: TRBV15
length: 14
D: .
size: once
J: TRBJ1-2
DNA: TGTGCCACCAGCAGAGATCAGGGGTCCTATGGCTACACCTTC
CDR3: CATSRDQGSYGYTF

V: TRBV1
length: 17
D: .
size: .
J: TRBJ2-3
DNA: TGCACCAGCAGCCTTCCCCCTAGCGGGACTAGCACAGATACGCAGTATTTT
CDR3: CTSSLPPSGTSTDTQYF

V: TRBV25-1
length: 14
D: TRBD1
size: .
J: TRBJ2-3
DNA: TGTGCCAGCAGCCGAACAGGGGGCACAGATACGCAGTATTTT
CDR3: CASSRTGGTDTQYF

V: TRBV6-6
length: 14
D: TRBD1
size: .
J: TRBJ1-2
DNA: TGTGCCAGCCGGGGACAGGGAGTCTTCTATGGCTACACCTTC
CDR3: CASRGQGVFYGYTF

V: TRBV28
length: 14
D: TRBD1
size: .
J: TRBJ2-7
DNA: TGTGCCAGCAGGCCGGGACAGGAAACCTACGAGCAGTACTTC
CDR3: CASRPGQETYEQYF

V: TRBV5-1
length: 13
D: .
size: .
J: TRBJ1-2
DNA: TGCGCCAGCAGCTTGGACAGCCGGTATGGCTACACCTTC
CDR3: CASSLDSRYGYTF

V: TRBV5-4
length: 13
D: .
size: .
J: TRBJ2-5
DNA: TGTGCCAGCAGTACGGGGGTCCCAGAGACCCAGTACTTC
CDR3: CASSTGVPETQYF

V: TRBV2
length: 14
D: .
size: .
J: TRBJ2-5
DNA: TGTGCCAGCACTACTCTCAGGGGACGGGAGACCCAGTACTTC
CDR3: CASTTLRGRETQYF

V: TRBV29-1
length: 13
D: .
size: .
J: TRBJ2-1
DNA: TGCAGCGTCCCGGGACCCTCACAGGATGAGCAGTTCTTC
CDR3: CSVPGPSQDEQFF

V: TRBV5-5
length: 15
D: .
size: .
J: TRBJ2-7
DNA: TGTGCCAGCAGCCTATCGGGACGTGGGGCCTACGAGCAGTACTTC
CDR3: CASSLSGRGAYEQYF

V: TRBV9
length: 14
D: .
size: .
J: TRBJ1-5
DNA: TGTGCCAGCAGCCCACGGGAGAGCAATCAGCCCCAGCATTTT
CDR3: CASSPRESNQPQHF

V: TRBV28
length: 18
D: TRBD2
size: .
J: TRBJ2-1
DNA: TGTGCCAGCAGTTTATTTTGGACTAGCTCGAGGAGGTACAATGAGCAGTTCTTC
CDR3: CASSLFWTSSRRYNEQFF

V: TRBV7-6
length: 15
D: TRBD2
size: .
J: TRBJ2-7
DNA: TGTGCCAGCAGCGATGGACTAGCGGGAGGGTACGAGCAGTACTTC
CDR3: CASSDGLAGGYEQYF

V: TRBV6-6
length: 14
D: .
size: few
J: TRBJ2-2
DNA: TGTGCCAGCAGTTACTCGACGGGGGCTCGGGAGCTGTTTTTT
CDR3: CASSYSTGARELFF